This T cell receptor beta chain was captured in a study of blood T cells in healthy people across ages. A remark on this clonotype: The antigen remains undetermined.

Using a J-beta primer mix together with a sample-barcoded 5' primer, a second PCR was run for 7 to 11 cycles. Each single sample gave us at least 2.5 million CDR3-containing paired-end reads. TCRdb independently ran MiXCR on the 5' RACE reads; one entry per CDR3 protein. Among fewer than 2,000,000 distinct CDR3 sequences listed, 34% were seen once. Study-wide results and limits: Greater diversity and more naive CD4+ cells were seen in long-lived donors than in aged donors.

The CDR3 sequence is 13 residues long. V shed 8 bases and J 12 bases; nucleotides not matched to a gene: 9. CDR1 is MNHEY and CDR2 is SVGEGT in the germline V gene. This chain connects TRBV6-2 or TRBV6-3 to TRBJ2-1, with 11 bases that match TRBD2. The sequencing sample was made of blood. This receptor was taken from a woman in her twenties or thirties in good health. CDR3 amino acids: CASAGTSGVAQFF. CDR3 DNA: TGTGCCAGCGCCGGGACTAGCGGCGTTGCGCAGTTCTTC.